Sequencing of this TCR beta chain was carried out in a study of blood T cell repertoires in COVID-19. J was trimmed by 4 bases and V by 7 bases; bases with no gene match: 11. Germline lookup yields CDR1 SGDLS and CDR2 YYNGEE. This CDR3 region has 15 residues. This clone was counted between two and nine times. TCRdb keeps only in-frame clones here, not all; method: immunoSEQ multiplex PCR. The sample yields roughly 130,000 clones, over 75% seen once. The chain joins TRBV9 to TRBJ1-3, with 7 bases identical to TRBD1. Sequenced: peripheral blood. The receptor was derived from a man in his 60s with active or convalescent COVID-19. The CDR3 sequence: CASLEVTGLGNTIYF. CDR3 coding DNA: TGTGCCAGCCTCGAAGTGACAGGGCTCGGAAACACCATATATTTT.